This TCR beta chain was profiled in a study of T cells after yellow fever vaccination. Study results and limitations: Once the booster was given, most primary-vaccination clones reappeared, at approximately 97% for CD4 and around 90% for CD8. Secondary responses were weaker yet peaked faster, day 5 versus 15. Contamination of FACS-sorted repertoires by abundant clonotypes from the bulk population could occur.

Worth noting for this clonotype: Its specificity is unknown.

CDR1 MNHEY and CDR2 SMNVEV come from the germline V gene (reference sequence). The CDR3 covers 13 residues. V was clipped by 6 bases and J by 10 bases; unmatched bases: 8. Via MiXCR, TCRdb re-called the 5' RACE reads, giving one row per CDR3 protein. The sample consists of 450,000 to 650,000 distinct CDR3 sequences, 20% to 25% of them appearing once. The source is a man younger than 30 who received the YFV17D yellow fever vaccine. The chain is built from TRBV27 and TRBJ1-4; TRBD1 agrees at 7 bases. This material consisted of PBMCs, taken approximately 22 days after the first yellow fever vaccination. The CDR3 DNA reads TGTGCCAGCAGCTCAAAGACAGGGACAAAACTGTTTTTT. Amino acids: CASSSKTGTKLFF.